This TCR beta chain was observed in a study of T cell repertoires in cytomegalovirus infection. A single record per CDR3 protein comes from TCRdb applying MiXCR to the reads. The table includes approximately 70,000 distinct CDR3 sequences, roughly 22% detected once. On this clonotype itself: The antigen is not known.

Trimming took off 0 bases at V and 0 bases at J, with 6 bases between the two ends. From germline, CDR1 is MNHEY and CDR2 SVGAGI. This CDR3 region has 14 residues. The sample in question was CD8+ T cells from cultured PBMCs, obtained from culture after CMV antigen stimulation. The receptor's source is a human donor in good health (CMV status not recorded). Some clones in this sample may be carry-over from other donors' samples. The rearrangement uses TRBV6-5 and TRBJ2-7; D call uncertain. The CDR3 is CASSYSSGSYEQYF. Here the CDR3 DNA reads TGTGCCAGCAGTTACTCATCGGGCTCCTACGAGCAGTACTTC.